This is a list of T cell receptor beta chains from one sample in a study of shared clonotypes between healthy human individuals. Method: immunoSEQ multiplex PCR; TCRdb's copy keeps in-frame clones and lacks some. Among some 700,000 clones, 90% were seen once, and the ten largest hold 34%. Sequenced sample: memory CD8+ T cells from PBMCs. The receptor source for this set is a man aged 18 to 30 in good health. Some clones in this sample may be carry-over from other donors' samples. Both conserved end residues are part of each CDR3. D genes are given only for firm matches. Clone size, where shown, is once, few, many, or a class for clones that have expanded.

V: TRBV6-4; D: TRBD1; J: TRBJ1-1; size: -; CDR3: CASNDSTGGLDTEAFF; DNA: TGTGCCAGCAATGATTCGACAGGGGGATTAGACACTGAAGCTTTCTTT
V: TRBV5-8; D: TRBD1; J: TRBJ2-1; size: -; CDR3: CASRDRGGEAYNEQFF; DNA: TGTGCCAGCAGGGACAGGGGAGGGGAAGCCTACAATGAGCAGTTCTTC
V: TRBV6-6; D: -; J: TRBJ1-1; size: once; CDR3: CASSYGGGNTEAFF; DNA: TGTGCCAGCAGTTACGGGGGGGGTAACACTGAAGCTTTCTTT
V: TRBV30; D: -; J: TRBJ2-5; size: -; CDR3: CAWNWGRETQYF; DNA: TGTGCCTGGAATTGGGGTCGCGAGACCCAGTACTTC
V: TRBV27; D: -; J: TRBJ2-2; size: -; CDR3: CASTGEQGNTGELFF; DNA: TGTGCCAGCACGGGGGAACAGGGGAACACCGGGGAGCTGTTTTTT
V: TRBV7-9; D: TRBD1; J: TRBJ1-2; size: -; CDR3: CASTNTTGAYYGYTF; DNA: TGTGCCAGCACCAATACGACAGGGGCATACTATGGCTACACCTTC
V: TRBV5-1; D: -; J: TRBJ1-2; size: few; CDR3: CASSLDLGRYGYTF; DNA: TGCGCCAGCAGCTTGGATTTAGGCCGATATGGCTACACCTTC
V: TRBV28; D: TRBD2; J: TRBJ2-7; size: -; CDR3: CASSTPSGRSYEQYF; DNA: TGTGCCAGCAGTACTCCAAGCGGGAGGAGCTACGAGCAGTACTTC
V: TRBV9; D: -; J: TRBJ2-2; size: once; CDR3: CASSVARGLTGELFF; DNA: TGTGCCAGCAGCGTAGCCAGGGGATTAACCGGGGAGCTGTTTTTT
V: TRBV7-7; D: TRBD1; J: TRBJ2-1; size: -; CDR3: CASSNTGARTYNEQFF; DNA: TGTGCCAGCAGCAACACAGGGGCCAGGACTTACAATGAGCAGTTCTTC
V: TRBV29-1; D: TRBD1; J: TRBJ1-1; size: -; CDR3: CSAGTGVNTEAFF; DNA: TGCAGCGCTGGGACAGGAGTGAACACTGAAGCTTTCTTT
V: TRBV7-8; D: TRBD2; J: TRBJ2-7; size: -; CDR3: CASSFNEAGLPYEQYF; DNA: TGTGCCAGCAGCTTTAATGAGGCGGGACTACCCTACGAGCAGTACTTC
V: TRBV6-5; D: -; J: TRBJ2-7; size: -; CDR3: CASSYGGTSYEQYF; DNA: TGTGCCAGCAGTTATGGGGGGACCTCATACGAGCAGTACTTC
V: TRBV4-3; D: -; J: TRBJ2-2; size: -; CDR3: CASSHRRGHTGELFF; DNA: TGCGCCAGCAGCCATAGGAGGGGTCACACCGGGGAGCTGTTTTTT
V: TRBV11-3; D: -; J: TRBJ2-5; size: -; CDR3: CASSLGIQETQYF; DNA: TGTGCCAGCAGCTTAGGTATACAAGAGACCCAGTACTTC
V: TRBV11-3; D: -; J: TRBJ2-1; size: -; CDR3: CASSLGFLGGEQFF; DNA: TGTGCCAGCAGCTTAGGTTTTTTAGGAGGGGAGCAGTTCTTC
V: TRBV4-2; D: TRBD2; J: TRBJ2-1; size: -; CDR3: CASSLQAGGVYEQFF; DNA: TGTGCCAGCAGCCTTCAAGCGGGAGGAGTCTATGAGCAGTTCTTC
V: TRBV14; D: -; J: TRBJ1-2; size: few; CDR3: CASSQGGYGYTF; DNA: TGTGCCAGCAGCCAAGGAGGGTATGGCTACACCTTC
V: TRBV6-5; D: -; J: TRBJ2-6; size: -; CDR3: CASLSRVSGANVLTF; DNA: TGTGCCAGCTTATCCAGGGTTTCTGGGGCCAACGTCCTGACTTTC
V: TRBV9; D: -; J: TRBJ2-2; size: -; CDR3: CASSVSSETSAGELFF; DNA: TGTGCCAGCAGCGTATCTTCGGAAACTAGTGCCGGGGAGCTGTTTTTT
V: TRBV27; D: -; J: TRBJ1-2; size: -; CDR3: CASTTAFGQNYGYTF; DNA: TGTGCCAGCACTACAGCCTTCGGACAGAACTATGGCTACACCTTC
V: TRBV28; D: TRBD1; J: TRBJ2-5; size: -; CDR3: CASSWTGLQETQYF; DNA: TGTGCCAGCAGTTGGACAGGACTCCAAGAGACCCAGTACTTC
V: TRBV10-3; D: -; J: TRBJ2-7; size: -; CDR3: CAISRDRDYEQYF; DNA: TGTGCCATCAGCCGGGACCGGGACTACGAGCAGTACTTC
V: TRBV7-9; D: -; J: TRBJ1-4; size: -; CDR3: CASSFLRGAGEKLFF; DNA: TGTGCCAGCAGTTTCCTGCGGGGGGCAGGCGAAAAACTGTTTTTT
V: TRBV10-3; D: -; J: TRBJ1-1; size: -; CDR3: CAISEPLDRENTEAFF; DNA: TGTGCCATCAGTGAGCCTCTGGACAGAGAGAACACTGAAGCTTTCTTT
V: TRBV28; D: TRBD1; J: TRBJ1-6; size: once; CDR3: CASSSLGTGRSPLHF; DNA: TGTGCCAGCAGTTCATTAGGGACAGGGAGATCACCCCTCCACTTT
V: TRBV12-5; D: -; J: TRBJ1-5; size: few; CDR3: CASGQDGNQPQHF; DNA: TGTGCTAGTGGGCAGGACGGAAATCAGCCCCAGCATTTT
V: TRBV18; D: -; J: TRBJ2-7; size: -; CDR3: CASSPPSHEQYF; DNA: TGTGCCAGCTCACCCCCAAGCCACGAGCAGTACTTC
V: TRBV7-9; D: TRBD1; J: TRBJ2-1; size: -; CDR3: CASSLSRGRVNEQFF; DNA: TGTGCCAGCAGCTTATCCAGGGGGCGCGTCAATGAGCAGTTCTTC
V: TRBV15; D: -; J: TRBJ1-1; size: -; CDR3: CATSRPESNTEAFF; DNA: TGTGCCACCAGCAGACCCGAATCGAACACTGAAGCTTTCTTT
V: TRBV5-4; D: TRBD1; J: TRBJ2-2; size: -; CDR3: CASGPRTGTNTGELFF; DNA: TGTGCCAGCGGGCCCCGGACAGGGACGAATACCGGGGAGCTGTTTTTT
V: TRBV11-3; D: -; J: TRBJ2-7; size: -; CDR3: CASSPPDYEQYF; DNA: TGTGCCAGCAGCCCTCCGGATTACGAGCAGTACTTC
V: TRBV5-4; D: TRBD1; J: TRBJ2-1; size: -; CDR3: CASSGTGISEQFF; DNA: TGTGCCAGCAGCGGGACAGGGATTAGCGAGCAGTTCTTC
V: TRBV27; D: TRBD2; J: TRBJ2-1; size: -; CDR3: CASSPIPAGGPMFF; DNA: TGTGCCAGCAGTCCCATACCTGCGGGAGGGCCGATGTTCTTC
V: TRBV13; D: -; J: TRBJ1-2; size: many; CDR3: CASSLGRGDVYGYTF; DNA: TGTGCCAGCAGCTTAGGTCGGGGGGACGTCTATGGCTACACCTTC
V: TRBV2; D: TRBD2; J: TRBJ2-3; size: -; CDR3: CATFSGNTPDTQYF; DNA: TGTGCCACCTTTAGCGGGAATACACCAGATACGCAGTATTTT
V: TRBV27; D: TRBD2; J: TRBJ2-1; size: -; CDR3: CASSLYGTSGFYEQFF; DNA: TGTGCCAGCAGTTTATATGGGACTAGCGGTTTCTACGAGCAGTTCTTC
V: TRBV7-6; D: TRBD1; J: TRBJ2-6; size: -; CDR3: CASSLGTGGAGANVLTF; DNA: TGTGCCAGCAGCTTGGGAACAGGGGGCGCAGGGGCCAACGTCCTGACTTTC
V: TRBV29-1; D: -; J: TRBJ2-7; size: -; CDR3: CSVEVARSYEQYF; DNA: TGCAGCGTTGAAGTGGCCCGCTCCTACGAGCAGTACTTC
V: TRBV10-3; D: -; J: TRBJ2-5; size: -; CDR3: CAISESRVETQYF; DNA: TGTGCCATCAGTGAGTCGCGGGTGGAGACCCAGTACTTC
V: TRBV28; D: -; J: TRBJ2-1; size: -; CDR3: CASSPGQPGGNEQFF; DNA: TGTGCCAGCAGTCCTGGACAGCCCGGGGGCAATGAGCAGTTCTTC
V: TRBV5-1; D: -; J: TRBJ2-5; size: -; CDR3: CASSFGTPRVRGFFETQYF; DNA: TGCGCCAGCAGCTTCGGTACACCTCGAGTTCGGGGGTTTTTCGAGACCCAGTACTTC
V: TRBV27; D: TRBD1; J: TRBJ2-7; size: -; CDR3: CASSPRTGGSYEQYF; DNA: TGTGCCAGCAGTCCACGGACAGGGGGCAGCTACGAGCAGTACTTC
V: TRBV7-3; D: -; J: TRBJ2-1; size: -; CDR3: CASSLGLNNEQFF; DNA: TGTGCCAGCAGCTTAGGGCTAAACAATGAGCAGTTCTTC
V: TRBV27; D: TRBD1; J: TRBJ2-7; size: -; CDR3: CASSLLGGSQYF; DNA: TGTGCCAGCAGTTTATTAGGGGGCTCGCAGTACTTC
V: TRBV11-3; D: -; J: TRBJ2-7; size: -; CDR3: CASSSGPRGPYEQYF; DNA: TGTGCCAGCAGCTCGGGGCCCCGGGGGCCCTACGAGCAGTACTTC
V: TRBV27; D: -; J: TRBJ2-3; size: once; CDR3: CASSLGGDTQYF; DNA: TGTGCCAGCAGTTTAGGTGGAGATACGCAGTATTTT
V: TRBV25-1; D: -; J: TRBJ2-6; size: -; CDR3: CASSKRTYSGANVLTF; DNA: TGTGCCAGCAGTAAAAGGACCTACTCTGGGGCCAACGTCCTGACTTTC
V: TRBV7-9; D: -; J: TRBJ2-3; size: -; CDR3: CASSLRGRPDTQYF; DNA: TGTGCCAGCAGCTTAAGGGGTAGGCCAGATACGCAGTATTTT
V: TRBV28; D: TRBD1; J: TRBJ1-2; size: few; CDR3: CASRETGWLYGYTF; DNA: TGTGCCAGCAGAGAGACAGGGTGGCTTTATGGCTACACCTTC